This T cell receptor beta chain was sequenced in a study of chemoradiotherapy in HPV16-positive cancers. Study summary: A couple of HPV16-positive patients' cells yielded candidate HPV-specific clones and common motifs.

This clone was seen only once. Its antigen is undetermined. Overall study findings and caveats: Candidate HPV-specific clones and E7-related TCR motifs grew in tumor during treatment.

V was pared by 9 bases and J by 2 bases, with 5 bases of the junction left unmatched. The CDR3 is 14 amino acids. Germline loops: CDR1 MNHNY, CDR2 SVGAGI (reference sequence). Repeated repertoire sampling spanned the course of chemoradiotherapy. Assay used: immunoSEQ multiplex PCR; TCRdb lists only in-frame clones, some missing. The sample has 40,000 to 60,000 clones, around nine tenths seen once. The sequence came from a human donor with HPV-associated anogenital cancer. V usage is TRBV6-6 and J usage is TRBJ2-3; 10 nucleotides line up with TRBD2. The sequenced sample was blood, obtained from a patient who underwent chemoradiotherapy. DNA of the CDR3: TGTGCCAGTGAGCGGGAGGGCCACACAGATACGCAGTATTTT. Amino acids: CASEREGHTDTQYF.